This paragraph reports one T cell receptor (beta chain). This clone's antigen is unknown. No much larger clone is present one base from it, and per-base qualities are unavailable. The data were taken from a study of blood T cell repertoires in COVID-19 (TCRdb year 2020). The study in broad terms: The collaborator samples originated in the United States, Italy and Spain and spanned the acute and convalescent phases of COVID-19. The prospective study material was composed of cDNA or gDNA derived from T cells, B-cell-depleted T cells, or PBMCs. Subjects who had been exposed to COVID-19, were actively infected with it, or had recovered from it provided the deeply sampled blood TCRbeta repertoires that made up the dataset. The repertoires were released in a freely available public database meant as a resource for research on the immune response to SARS-CoV-2. Samples came from the ongoing ImmuneRACE study (first 160 participants) plus 1,254 subjects from 6 global collaborators. Sample metadata almost always included a de-identified subject ID, COVID-19 status, age in years and sex. HLA class I and class II types, where available, came from metadata supplied by the sample provider rather than from assay-based typing.

Counted from cysteine to phenylalanine, this CDR3 has 15 amino acids. This entry keeps only the CDR3 DNA: 45 bases, framed from base 1. CDR1 SGHRS and CDR2 YFSETQ are derived from the germline V gene. From V the trimming removes 3 bases and from J it removes 8 bases, while the gene matches leave 11 bases of the junction unaccounted for. On the study overall, not on this receptor specifically: The quantity of clinical and demographic metadata differed by source and by participant and was supplied without curation.

Whole blood was collected in K2EDTA tubes by collaborating institutions according to the institutions' own protocols. Collaborator samples were shipped for TCRbeta analysis as frozen whole blood, isolated PBMCs, or DNA extracted from either sample type. TCRbeta CDR3 regions were amplified from genomic DNA by means of the immunoSEQ Assay, a bias-controlled multiplex PCR. The authors processed their data as follows. The number of nucleated cells in each sample was estimated from the amplification of reference gene primers within the assay. Sequence reads were collapsed and filtered to measure the absolute abundance of every unique TCRbeta CDR3 rearrangement. For each sample, productive Simpson clonality was calculated by taking the square root of Simpson's diversity index across productive rearrangements. Here the immuneACCESS table is served through TCRdb, limited to in-frame sequences with V and J called. Missing clones are a known gap in these copies; in checked studies unresolved V genes cover under half, and the rest lacks a known reason. The V and J calls and the clone size are those of that table, but D and trimming were determined from the DNA. The sample table shows around 150,000 clones, and approximately 80% are seen once. The ten biggest clones cover roughly 5.3% of the sample.

This clonotype was obtained from a woman aged 50 to 65 with acute or convalescent COVID-19. The chain is made from TRBV5-1 and TRBJ1-2, with 9 bases aligning to TRBD1. The sequencing input was peripheral blood. The CDR3 here reads CASSSSPQGAKGYTF. The sequence in DNA is TGCGCCAGCAGCTCGAGCCCACAGGGGGCTAAAGGCTACACCTTC.